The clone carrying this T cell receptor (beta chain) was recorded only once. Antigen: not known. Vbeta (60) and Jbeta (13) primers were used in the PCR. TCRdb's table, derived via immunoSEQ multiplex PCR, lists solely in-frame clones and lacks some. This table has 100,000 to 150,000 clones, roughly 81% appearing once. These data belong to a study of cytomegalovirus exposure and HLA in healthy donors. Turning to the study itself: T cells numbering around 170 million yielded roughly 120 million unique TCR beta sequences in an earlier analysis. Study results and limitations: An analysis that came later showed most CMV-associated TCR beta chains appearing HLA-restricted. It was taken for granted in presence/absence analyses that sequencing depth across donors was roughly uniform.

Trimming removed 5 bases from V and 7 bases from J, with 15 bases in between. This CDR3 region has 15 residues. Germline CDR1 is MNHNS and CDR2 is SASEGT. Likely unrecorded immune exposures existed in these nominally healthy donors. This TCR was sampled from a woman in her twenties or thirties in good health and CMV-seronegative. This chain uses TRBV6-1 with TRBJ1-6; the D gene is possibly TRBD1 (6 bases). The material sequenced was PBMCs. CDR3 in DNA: TGTGCCAGCAGTCAAGTGGAGGGGGGGAATTCACCCCTCCACTTT. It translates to CASSQVEGGNSPLHF.